This T cell receptor beta chain stems from a study of T cell clones after liver transplantation. At the level of the study: Pre-transplant mixed lymphocyte reactions yielded third-party-reactive TCRbeta sequences as comparators for graft-donor-reactive sequences. At least one year of complete immunosuppression withdrawal without enzymes over twice normal defined tolerance. Until 12-24 months post-transplant, subjects got standard immunosuppression and no induction.

Only in-frame clones appear in the TCRdb table, and some are missing; sequencing was by immunoSEQ multiplex PCR. The sample comprises 40,000 to 55,000 clones, 86% of which are singletons, and almost 2.5% rests with the top ten. CDR3 length: 17 residues. Trimming pared 3 bases from V and 4 bases from J, leaving 21 bases between. Per germline, CDR1 SGDLS and CDR2 YYNGEE. Unstimulated PBMCs were sorted into CD3+CD4+ and CD3+CD8+ populations. The source was CD4+ T cells from blood, collected 24 months after liver transplant. This rearrangement joins TRBV9 to TRBJ2-3, with a weak D call TRBD1 (6 bases). The sequence derives from a human patient who received a liver transplant. Some T cells may trace back to the graft donor. The CDR3 here is CASSDLSKGVTPDTQYF. The CDR3 region has the DNA TGTGCCAGCAGCGACCTTTCCAAGGGGGTTACCCCAGATACGCAGTATTTT.